The clone carrying this T cell receptor (beta chain) was seen only a few times. The assay was immunoSEQ multiplex PCR, and TCRdb's table has in-frame clones only and misses some. Of approximately 310,000 clones listed, roughly 85% are singletons. The record originates from a study of blood T cell repertoires in COVID-19. Across over 20 US areas, participants ranged in age from roughly 18 to 95 years. Participant reports of clinical history set cohort assignment. Either two negative PCRs, clearance, or symptom resolution qualified Cohort 3 donors as recovered. Trimming removed 3 bases from V and 7 bases from J; junction bases left unmatched: 8. Germline values: CDR1 MGHRA, CDR2 YSYEKL. The CDR3 extends over 14 amino acids.

The sample was PBMCs or T cells enriched from blood (not recorded which). The TCR was taken from a man younger than 40 who had recovered from COVID-19. V and J are TRBV4-1 and TRBJ1-1; 7 bases align to TRBD1. CDR3: CASSQPLRQGEAFF. The CDR3 DNA reads TGCGCCAGCAGCCAGCCTCTTAGACAGGGTGAAGCTTTCTTT.